This T cell receptor (beta chain) was recovered during a study of blood T cell repertoires in COVID-19. Study-level background: The cDNA or gDNA used as material had been derived from T cells, B-cell-depleted T cells, or PBMCs.

This clone was seen just once. V lost 1 base, J lost 4 bases, and 6 bases stayed unmatched. The CDR3 runs 15 residues. Germline CDR1 and CDR2: SGDLS and YYNGEE. Study processing details: Estimated nucleated cell counts came from reference gene primer amplification. Sequencing was performed with immunoSEQ multiplex PCR; in TCRdb, only in-frame clones are kept and a portion is missing. That table gives V, J and clone size, and the DNA gave D and trimming. In the table there are approximately 100,000 clones, approximately 72% of which are singletons. This sequence originates from a man in his 70s with acute or convalescent COVID-19. The sample taken for sequencing was peripheral blood. V gene TRBV9 combines with J gene TRBJ1-1; TRBD1 agrees at 8 bases. The CDR3 is CASSVSGTGLTEAFF. The CDR3 DNA is TGTGCCAGCAGCGTATCTGGGACAGGCCTCACTGAAGCTTTCTTT.